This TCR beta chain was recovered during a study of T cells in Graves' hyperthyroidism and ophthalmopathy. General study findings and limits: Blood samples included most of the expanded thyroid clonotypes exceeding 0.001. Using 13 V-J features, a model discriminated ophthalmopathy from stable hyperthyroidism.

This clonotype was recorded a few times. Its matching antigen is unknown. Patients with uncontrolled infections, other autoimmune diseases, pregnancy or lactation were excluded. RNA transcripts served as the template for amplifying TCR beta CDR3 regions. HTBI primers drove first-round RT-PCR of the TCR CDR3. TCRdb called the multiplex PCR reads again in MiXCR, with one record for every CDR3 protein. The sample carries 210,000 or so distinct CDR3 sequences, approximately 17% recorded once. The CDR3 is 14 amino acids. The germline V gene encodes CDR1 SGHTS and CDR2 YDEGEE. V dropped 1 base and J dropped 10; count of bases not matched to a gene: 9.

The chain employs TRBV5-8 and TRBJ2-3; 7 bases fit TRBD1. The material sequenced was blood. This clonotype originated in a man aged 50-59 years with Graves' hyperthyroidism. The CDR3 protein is CASSLTADRQSQYF. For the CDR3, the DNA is TGTGCCAGCAGCTTGACTGCGGACAGGCAATCGCAGTATTTT. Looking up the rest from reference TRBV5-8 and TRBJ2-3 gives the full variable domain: EAGVTQSPTHLIKTRGQQATLRCSPISGHTSVYWYQQALGLGLQFLLWYDEGEERNRGNFPPRFSGRQFPNYSSELNVNALELEDSALYLCASSLTADRQSQYFGPGTRLTVL.